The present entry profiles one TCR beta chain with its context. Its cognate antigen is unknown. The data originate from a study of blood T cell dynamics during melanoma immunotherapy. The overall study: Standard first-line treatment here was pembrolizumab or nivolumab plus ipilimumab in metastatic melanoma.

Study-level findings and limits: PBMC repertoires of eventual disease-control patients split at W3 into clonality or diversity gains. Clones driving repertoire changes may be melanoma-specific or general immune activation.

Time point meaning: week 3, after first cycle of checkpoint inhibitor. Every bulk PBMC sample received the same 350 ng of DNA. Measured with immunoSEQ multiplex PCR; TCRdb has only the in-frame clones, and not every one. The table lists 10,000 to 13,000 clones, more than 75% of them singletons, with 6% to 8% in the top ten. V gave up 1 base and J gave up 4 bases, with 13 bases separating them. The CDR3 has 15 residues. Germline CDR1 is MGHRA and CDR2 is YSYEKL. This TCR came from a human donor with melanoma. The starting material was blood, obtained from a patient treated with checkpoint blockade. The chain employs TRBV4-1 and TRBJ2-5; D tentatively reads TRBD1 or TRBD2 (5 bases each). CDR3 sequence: CASSQGGALGETQYF. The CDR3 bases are TGCGCCAGCAGCCAAGGAGGGGCCCTGGGAGAGACCCAGTACTTC.